This TCR beta chain was recorded in a study of control samples from healthy donors and cancer patients. Method: immunoSEQ multiplex PCR; TCRdb's copy keeps in-frame clones and lacks some. This table lists 150,000 to 200,000 clones. The V end lost 3 bases, the J end lost 0 bases, and 7 bases lay between the germline ends. From germline, CDR1 is MRHNA and CDR2 SNTAGT. The CDR3 contains 14 residues. The origin of this receptor is a woman in her 30s in good health. V gene TRBV6-4 combines with J gene TRBJ2-3; D possibly corresponds to TRBD2 (6 bases). The sample taken for sequencing was blood. The CDR3 region has the DNA TGTGCCAGCAGTGAGGAGGGGAGCACAGATACGCAGTATTTT. Translation gives CASSEEGSTDTQYF.